Listed below are T cell receptor beta chains from one sample, sequenced in a study of T-cell memory formation after mild COVID-19. One entry per CDR3 protein results from TCRdb running MiXCR on the 5' RACE reads. The data show about 190,000 distinct CDR3 sequences, about a sixth seen once. Sequenced input: PBMCs or a T cell subset sorted from them (not recorded which). These receptors were obtained from an adult woman who had mild COVID-19 (a few samples of this study predate the infection). Cell type and time point are not known. CDR3s include the opening cysteine and the closing phenylalanine or tryptophan. A D gene is named only where the DNA matches it firmly. Clone sizes are given selectively: once, few, many, or a class where the clone is expanded.

cdr3_nt cdr3_aa clone_size j_call v_call d_call
TGTGCCAGCAGTCGGGGGGGCTCCTCCTACAATGAGCAGTTCTTC CASSRGGSSYNEQFF few TRBJ2-1 TRBV9 TRBD2
TGCGCCAGCAGCTCTCTGACAACGGGCGGTTACAATGAGCAGTTCTTC CASSSLTTGGYNEQFF few TRBJ2-1 TRBV5-1 -
TGTGCCAGCAGTTTTCGACAGGGCGGGGCGGAGACCCAGTACTTC CASSFRQGGAETQYF - TRBJ2-5 TRBV12-3/TRBV12-4 -
TGTGCCAGCAGTTTTTCCGGGACAGTGATGTTAAATGAAAAACTGTTTTTT CASSFSGTVMLNEKLFF - TRBJ1-4 TRBV2 TRBD1
TGCGCCAGCAGCCCGCTCTCTAGCGGGAGGGCCGGGGAGACCCAGTACTTC CASSPLSSGRAGETQYF few TRBJ2-5 TRBV5-1 TRBD2
TGTGCCAGCAGCAAAGATGAAGTAGACTACTGGGGAGCTTTCTTT CASSKDEVDYWGAFF few TRBJ1-1 TRBV21-1 -
TGCAGCGTCTACACAGGGGGAAATCAGCCCCAGCATTTT CSVYTGGNQPQHF - TRBJ1-5 TRBV29-1 TRBD1
TGCGCCAGCAGCCAAGTGGGGGGGGCGTCACCCCTCCACTTT CASSQVGGASPLHF - TRBJ1-6 TRBV4-1 -
TGCGCCAGCAGCTTGGCGGGACAGTCTAATGAGCAGTTCTTC CASSLAGQSNEQFF - TRBJ2-1 TRBV5-1 TRBD1
TGTGCCAGCAGCCAAGATCGGCTAGTGGATGAGCAGTTCTTC CASSQDRLVDEQFF few TRBJ2-1 TRBV3-1 -
TGTGCCAGCAGCTTTGGGGACTCCTACGAGCAGTACTTC CASSFGDSYEQYF - TRBJ2-7 TRBV7-6 -
TGTGCCAGCAGTCCCCGCGGTAATACAGGGGAAAGCTCCTACGAGCAGTACTTC CASSPRGNTGESSYEQYF - TRBJ2-7 TRBV6-1 TRBD1
TGTGCCAGCAGCTTTTTGAGTAGCGGGGGAGGCTCCTACAATGAGCAGTTCTTC CASSFLSSGGGSYNEQFF many TRBJ2-1 TRBV7-3 TRBD2
TGTGCCAGCACTTCTAGCTTGTACGAGCAGTACTTC CASTSSLYEQYF - TRBJ2-7 TRBV6-5 -
TGTGCCAGCAGCGGAAGGGCGAGGGATCAGCCCCAGCATTTT CASSGRARDQPQHF few TRBJ1-5 TRBV2 -
TGTGCCAGCAGTCCTAGCCTCGGGGGCAATGAGCAGTTCTTC CASSPSLGGNEQFF - TRBJ2-1 TRBV12-3/TRBV12-4 -
TGTGCCAGCAGTGAATTGAGGGGGTCCTACGAGCAGTACTTC CASSELRGSYEQYF - TRBJ2-7 TRBV6-1 -
TGCGCCAGCAGCGCACAGGGTGGCGGTGAAGCTTTCTTT CASSAQGGGEAFF few TRBJ1-1 TRBV5-1 -
TGTGCCAGCAGTTCGCACAAGACAGGGGGCGTCGAAAAACTGTTTTTT CASSSHKTGGVEKLFF - TRBJ1-4 TRBV27 TRBD1
TGTGCCATCAGTGATCAGGGACAGGGGTACTATGGCTACACCTTC CAISDQGQGYYGYTF - TRBJ1-2 TRBV10-3 TRBD1
TGCAGCGGAAAGAAAGGAGCCGGGGAGGACGCTTTCTTT CSGKKGAGEDAFF - TRBJ1-1 TRBV29-1 -
TGTGCCAGCAGCCAAGGACAGTCCTGGAGCTACACCTTC CASSQGQSWSYTF - TRBJ1-2 TRBV12-3/TRBV12-4 -
TGTGCCATCAGTGACCGGACTAGCGGGATACCCGGGGAGCTGTTTTTT CAISDRTSGIPGELFF few TRBJ2-2 TRBV10-3 TRBD2
TGTGCCAGCAGCCAAGACCAGACGAACACCGGGGAGCTGTTTTTT CASSQDQTNTGELFF - TRBJ2-2 TRBV14 -
TGTGCCAGCAGTTACTCCTCAGGGGGAACTCAAGAGACCCAGTACTTC CASSYSSGGTQETQYF - TRBJ2-5 TRBV6-5 TRBD1
TGTGCCAGCACGGACAGGGGGCGGGAAAAACTGTTTTTT CASTDRGREKLFF - TRBJ1-4 TRBV7-9 TRBD1
TGCGCCAGCAGCCAAGCGGTAGCCCGCTATGGCTACACCTTC CASSQAVARYGYTF - TRBJ1-2 TRBV4-1 -
TGTGCCATCAGGGATACATTGGCTGAAGCTTTCTTT CAIRDTLAEAFF - TRBJ1-1 TRBV10-3 -
TGTGCCAGCAGCTTGTGGACGGCCACCTACGAGCAGTACTTC CASSLWTATYEQYF many TRBJ2-7 TRBV5-6 -
TGTGCCAGCAGTTTATGGACAGGGGGCATAGATACGCAGTATTTT CASSLWTGGIDTQYF few TRBJ2-3 TRBV12-3/TRBV12-4 TRBD1
TGCAGTGCTAGAGCGCGGGGGCCCAACTACAATGAGCAGTTCTTC CSARARGPNYNEQFF - TRBJ2-1 TRBV20-1 -
TGTGCCAGCAGGGGGGTAAATAGCGGGAGGAGTACGCAGTATTTT CASRGVNSGRSTQYF few TRBJ2-3 TRBV2 TRBD2
TGTGCCAGCAGTTCGTCCTCTGCCTACGAGCAGTACTTC CASSSSSAYEQYF - TRBJ2-7 TRBV12-3/TRBV12-4 -
TGTGCCAGGCCCAGACTATTTGGCTACACCTTC CARPRLFGYTF - TRBJ1-2 TRBV12-3/TRBV12-4 -
TGTGCCAGCAGCTTAAGGGCCGCACAGGAGGGCTACACCTTC CASSLRAAQEGYTF - TRBJ1-2 TRBV7-2 -
TGTGCCGTCAGGGGCTCTGGGGCCAACGTCCTGACTTTC CAVRGSGANVLTF - TRBJ2-6 TRBV24-1 -
TGTGCCTGGAGTGCAGGACTAGCGGGATATGAGCAGTACTTC CAWSAGLAGYEQYF few TRBJ2-7 TRBV30 TRBD2
TGTGCCAGCAGTTTATCGAGCCTAGCGGGAGTTTCAAGTGCAGGGCATACGCAGTATTTT CASSLSSLAGVSSAGHTQYF - TRBJ2-3 TRBV27 TRBD2
TGTGCCAGTACCGAGGGACGGTTTAATGAAAAACTGTTTTTT CASTEGRFNEKLFF - TRBJ1-4 TRBV19 -
TGTGCCAGCAGTTCCCAGAGCGGTGGCTACACCTTC CASSSQSGGYTF - TRBJ1-2 TRBV12-3/TRBV12-4 -
TGTGCCAGCTCACCTCGGCAGGCCACGAACACTGAAGCTTTCTTT CASSPRQATNTEAFF few TRBJ1-1 TRBV18 -
TGTGCCAGCAGCTCCTTACCCCAAGAGACCCAGTACTTC CASSSLPQETQYF - TRBJ2-5 TRBV7-6 -
TGTGCCATCGGGGCGCCTGGGGCCAACGTCCTGACTTTC CAIGAPGANVLTF few TRBJ2-6 TRBV7-9 -
TGCAGTGCCACCGACGGGAACTCTGGAAACACCATATATTTT CSATDGNSGNTIYF - TRBJ1-3 TRBV20-1 -
TGTGCCAGCAGCTTAGCGGCACAGGCTTACGAGCAGTACTTC CASSLAAQAYEQYF few TRBJ2-7 TRBV7-9 -
TGTGCCAGCAGCCTTCCAGGAGGTACTGAAGCTTTCTTT CASSLPGGTEAFF - TRBJ1-1 TRBV5-6 -
TGTGCCAGCAGTAGCCGAACCACAGGGGACTATGGCTACACCTTC CASSSRTTGDYGYTF - TRBJ1-2 TRBV6-2/TRBV6-3 TRBD1
TGTGCCAGCAGTTACGGGGAGCATGAGGGCTCCTACGAGCAGTACTTC CASSYGEHEGSYEQYF few TRBJ2-7 TRBV6-6 -
TGTGCCAGCAAGGTGGGCACAGATACGCAGTATTTT CASKVGTDTQYF - TRBJ2-3 TRBV7-9 -